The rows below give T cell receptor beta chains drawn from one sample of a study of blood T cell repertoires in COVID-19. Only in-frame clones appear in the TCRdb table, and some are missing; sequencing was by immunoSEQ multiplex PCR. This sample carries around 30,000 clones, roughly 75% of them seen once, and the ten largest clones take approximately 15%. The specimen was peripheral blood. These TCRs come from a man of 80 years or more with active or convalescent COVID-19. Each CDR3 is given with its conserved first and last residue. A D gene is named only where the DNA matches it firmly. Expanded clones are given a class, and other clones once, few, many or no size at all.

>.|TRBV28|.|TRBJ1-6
CASSGVRDSPLHF
TGTGCCAGCAGTGGGGTGAGGGATTCACCCCTCCACTTT
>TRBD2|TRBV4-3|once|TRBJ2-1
CASSIQAGGHNEQFF
TGCGCCAGCAGCATCCAAGCGGGAGGGCACAATGAGCAGTTCTTC
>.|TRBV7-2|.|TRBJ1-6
CASSFSGGHNSPLHF
TGTGCCAGCAGCTTTTCCGGGGGACATAATTCACCCCTCCACTTT
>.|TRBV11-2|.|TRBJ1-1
CASSTNRPGLNTEAFF
TGTGCCAGCAGCACCAACCGACCGGGGTTGAACACTGAAGCTTTCTTT
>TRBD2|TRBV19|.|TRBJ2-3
CASSIGAGKADTQYF
TGTGCCAGTAGTATTGGAGCGGGAAAAGCAGATACGCAGTATTTT
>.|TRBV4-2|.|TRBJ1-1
CATQGGSTEAFF
TGTGCCACCCAGGGCGGGAGCACTGAAGCTTTCTTT
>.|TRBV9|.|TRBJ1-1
CASSVGPGSTEAFF
TGTGCCAGCAGCGTAGGCCCGGGGAGCACTGAAGCTTTCTTT
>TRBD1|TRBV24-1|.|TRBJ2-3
CATSDDPGQGTDTQYF
TGTGCCACCAGTGATGATCCGGGACAGGGCACAGATACGCAGTATTTT
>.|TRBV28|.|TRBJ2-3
CASSLPGVGTDTQYF
TGTGCCAGCAGTTTGCCGGGGGTGGGCACAGATACGCAGTATTTT
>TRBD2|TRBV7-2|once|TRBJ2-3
CASSTQLAVPTDTQYF
TGTGCCAGCAGCACCCAACTAGCGGTCCCCACAGATACGCAGTATTTT
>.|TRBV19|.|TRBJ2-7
CASSMNTAAYYEQYF
TGTGCCAGTAGTATGAACACGGCGGCCTATTACGAGCAGTACTTC
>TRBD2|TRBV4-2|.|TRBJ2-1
CASSQESLAGGSGDEQFF
TGTGCCAGCAGCCAAGAGTCGCTAGCGGGAGGGTCCGGGGATGAGCAGTTCTTC
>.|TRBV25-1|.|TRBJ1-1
CASSEVGRGMNTEAFF
TGTGCCAGCAGTGAAGTAGGCAGGGGTATGAACACTGAAGCTTTCTTT
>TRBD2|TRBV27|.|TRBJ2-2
CASHGRAGELFF
TGTGCCTCCCACGGGAGGGCCGGGGAGCTGTTTTTT
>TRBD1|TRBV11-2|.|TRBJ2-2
CASSKDRTNTGELFF
TGTGCCAGCAGCAAGGACAGGACGAACACCGGGGAGCTGTTTTTT
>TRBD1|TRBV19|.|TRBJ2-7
CASSVPGQGNEQYF
TGTGCCAGTAGTGTACCGGGACAGGGGAACGAGCAGTACTTC
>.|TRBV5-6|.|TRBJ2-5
CASSPDPGETQYF
TGTGCCAGCAGCCCGGACCCAGGGGAGACCCAGTACTTC
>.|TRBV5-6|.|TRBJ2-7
CASTNTGHSYEQYF
TGTGCCAGCACCAATACAGGCCACTCCTACGAGCAGTACTTC
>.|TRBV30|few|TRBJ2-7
CAWSVEGIEQYF
TGTGCCTGGAGTGTAGAGGGCATCGAGCAGTACTTC
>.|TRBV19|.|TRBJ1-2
CASTSSQGTYGYTF
TGTGCCAGTACCTCCTCCCAGGGTACCTATGGCTACACCTTC
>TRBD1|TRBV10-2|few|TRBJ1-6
CASMGTGVKNSPLHF
TGCGCCAGCATGGGGACAGGGGTGAAGAATTCACCCCTCCACTTT
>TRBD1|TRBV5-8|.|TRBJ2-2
CASSLLTGSYTGELFF
TGTGCCAGCAGCTTGCTGACAGGGTCGTACACCGGGGAGCTGTTTTTT
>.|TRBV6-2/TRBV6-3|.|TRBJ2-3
CASSRVALGTDTQYF
TGTGCCAGCAGTCGTGTAGCGTTAGGTACAGATACGCAGTATTTT
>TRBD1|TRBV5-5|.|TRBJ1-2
CASSIDRGAGYTF
TGTGCCAGCAGCATCGACAGGGGGGCTGGCTACACCTTC
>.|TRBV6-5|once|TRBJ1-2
CASSGQLTNYGYTF
TGTGCCAGCAGCGGACAGCTTACTAACTATGGCTACACCTTC
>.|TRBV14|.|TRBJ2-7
CASSQEWGTPYEQYF
TGTGCCAGCAGCCAAGAATGGGGCACCCCCTACGAGCAGTACTTC
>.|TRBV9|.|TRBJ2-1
CASTLGGPYNEQFF
TGTGCCAGCACCTTAGGGGGACCTTACAATGAGCAGTTCTTC
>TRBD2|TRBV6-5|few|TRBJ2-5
CASSYPGLAGAETQYF
TGTGCCAGCAGTTACCCCGGACTAGCGGGAGCAGAGACCCAGTACTTC
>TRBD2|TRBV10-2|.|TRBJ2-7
CASNLGASGEQYF
TGCGCCAGCAATTTGGGAGCTAGCGGCGAGCAGTACTTC
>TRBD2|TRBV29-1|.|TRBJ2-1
CSVETGGLAGGYEQFF
TGCAGCGTTGAGACAGGAGGACTAGCGGGAGGCTATGAGCAGTTCTTC
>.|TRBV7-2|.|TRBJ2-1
CASSLVGGGDYNEQFF
TGTGCCAGCAGCTTAGTGGGTGGCGGGGACTACAATGAGCAGTTCTTC
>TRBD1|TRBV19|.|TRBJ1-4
CASSVTGEGGEKLFF
TGTGCCAGTAGTGTCACAGGGGAAGGTGGAGAAAAACTGTTTTTT
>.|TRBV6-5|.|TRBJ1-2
CASSSFLYGYTF
TGTGCCAGCAGTTCGTTCCTCTATGGCTACACCTTC
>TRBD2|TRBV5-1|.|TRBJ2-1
CASSLELAGGHQFF
TGCGCCAGCAGCTTGGAACTAGCGGGAGGCCATCAGTTCTTC
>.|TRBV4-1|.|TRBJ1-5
CASSQGVLVRAGRGQPQHF
TGCGCCAGCAGCCAAGGGGTTTTGGTTCGGGCAGGGCGGGGTCAGCCCCAGCATTTT
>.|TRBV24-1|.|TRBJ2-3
CATSANGQGASSGRVWTDTQYF
TGTGCCACCAGTGCCAATGGACAGGGGGCGTCTAGCGGGAGGGTGTGGACAGATACGCAGTATTTT
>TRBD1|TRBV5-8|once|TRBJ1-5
CASSRTGTSNQPQHF
TGTGCCAGCAGCCGGACAGGGACTAGCAATCAGCCCCAGCATTTT